Described below is a single T cell receptor (beta chain) sequence and its context. Antigen specificity is unknown. The PCR ran on 60 Vbeta and 13 Jbeta primers. Libraries were prepared by immunoSEQ multiplex PCR; TCRdb keeps only in-frame clonotypes and omits some of them. The sample has 100,000 to 150,000 clones, around 75% seen once; the top ten hold 9% to 9.5%. This entry is derived from a study of cytomegalovirus exposure and HLA in healthy donors. Study background: Researchers found that around 80% of over 350 genotyped donors fell within the Caucasian-associated ancestry cluster. Overall study results and limits: Among TCR beta chains, those listed as cytomegalovirus-associated numbered approximately 150. In terms of immune exposure information, only CMV serostatus was available. Clonal expansion, a later analysis showed, was greater in HLA-associated TCR beta chains than in equally common others.

V shed 6 bases and J 0 bases; nucleotides not matched to a gene: 7. The CDR3 has 16 amino acids. Germline values: CDR1 SNHLY, CDR2 FYNNEI. This chain links TRBV2 with TRBJ2-4; 8 positions match TRBD2. The specimen was PBMCs. The source is a woman aged 45 to 65 in good health and CMV-seropositive. In DNA form, the CDR3 reads TGTGCCAGCAGCCAGACTAGCGTAATAGCCAAAAACATTCAGTACTTC. As protein: CASSQTSVIAKNIQYF.